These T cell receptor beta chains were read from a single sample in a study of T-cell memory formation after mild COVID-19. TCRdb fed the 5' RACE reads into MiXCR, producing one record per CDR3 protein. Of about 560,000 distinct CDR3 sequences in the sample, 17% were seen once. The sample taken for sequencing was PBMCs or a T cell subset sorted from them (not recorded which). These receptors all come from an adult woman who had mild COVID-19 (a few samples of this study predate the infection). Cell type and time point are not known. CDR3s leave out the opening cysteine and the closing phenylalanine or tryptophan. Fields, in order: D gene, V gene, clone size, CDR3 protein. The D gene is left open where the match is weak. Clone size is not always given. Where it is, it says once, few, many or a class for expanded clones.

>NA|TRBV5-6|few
ASSALDRENTEAF
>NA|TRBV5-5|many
ASSLDLYEQY
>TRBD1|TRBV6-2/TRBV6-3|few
ASSRGQGLAGETQY
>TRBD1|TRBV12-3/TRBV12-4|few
ASSAGTGVLNSPLH
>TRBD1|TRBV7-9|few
ASRRQGEYTEAF
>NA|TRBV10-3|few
AIEASSVYNEQF
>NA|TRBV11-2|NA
ASSLESGWTEQF
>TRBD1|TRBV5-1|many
ASSQKGQGGSPLH
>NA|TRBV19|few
ASSLGASEAF
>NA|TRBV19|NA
ASSIDDLSGELF
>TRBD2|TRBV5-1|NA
ASSPWRGEYEKY
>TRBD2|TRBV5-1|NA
ASSLGFLAGETYEQY
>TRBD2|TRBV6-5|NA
ASSYLLSGSGTGELF
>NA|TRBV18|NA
ASSGQGPNTEAF
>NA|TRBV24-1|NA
ATSDGGLAKNIQY
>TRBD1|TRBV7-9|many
ASSSRDSQNTGELF